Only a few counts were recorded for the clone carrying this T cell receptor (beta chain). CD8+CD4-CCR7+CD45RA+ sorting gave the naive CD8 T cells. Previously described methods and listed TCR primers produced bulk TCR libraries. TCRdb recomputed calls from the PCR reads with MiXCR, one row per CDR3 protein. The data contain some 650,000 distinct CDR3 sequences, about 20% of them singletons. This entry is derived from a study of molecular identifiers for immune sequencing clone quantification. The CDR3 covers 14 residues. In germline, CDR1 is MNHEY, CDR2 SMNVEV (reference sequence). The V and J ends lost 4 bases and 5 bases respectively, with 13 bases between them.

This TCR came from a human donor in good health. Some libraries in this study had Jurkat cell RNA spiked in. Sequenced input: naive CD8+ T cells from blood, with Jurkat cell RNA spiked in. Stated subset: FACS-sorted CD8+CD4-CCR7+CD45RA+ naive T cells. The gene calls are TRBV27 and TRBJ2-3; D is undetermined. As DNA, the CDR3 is TGTGCCAGCAGTTCCGGAGAGACCGTAGATACGCAGTATTTT. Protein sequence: CASSSGETVDTQYF.